The T cell receptor beta chain described here comes from a study of blood T cell repertoires in COVID-19 (dated by TCRdb to about 2020). About the full investigation: Samples covering the acute and convalescent phases of COVID-19 were provided by collaborators in the United States, Italy and Spain. The material from the prospective study consisted of cDNA or gDNA derived from T cells, B-cell-depleted T cells, or PBMCs. Subjects who had been exposed to COVID-19, were actively infected with it, or had recovered from it provided the deeply sampled blood TCRbeta repertoires that made up the dataset. The samples were drawn from two sources: the first 160 participants of the ongoing ImmuneRACE study, and 1,200 or so subjects contributed by 6 global collaborators. The repertoires were released in a freely available public database meant as a resource for research on the immune response to SARS-CoV-2. Where HLA class I and class II types were available, the types were taken from metadata supplied by the sample provider, not from assay-based typing. A de-identified subject ID, COVID-19 status, age in years and sex were almost always included in the sample metadata. Overall results and qualifications from the work: Clinical and demographic metadata were provided uncurated, with the amount varying by source and participant.

On this clone itself: Its antigen is not yet known. Base qualities were left out, and no much larger clone turns up one base away.

CDR1 and CDR2 (MDHEN, SYDVKM) derive from the germline V gene. The V and J ends are trimmed by 4 bases and 6 bases, leaving 16 bases between them. From cysteine to phenylalanine, the CDR3 is 16 amino acids long. Here the CDR3 DNA is all that survives: 48 bases in frame from base 1. The immunoSEQ Assay, a bias-controlled multiplex PCR, was used to amplify TCRbeta CDR3 regions from genomic DNA. In the paper's pipeline: Nucleated cell counts per sample were estimated from amplification of reference gene primers within the assay. Sequence reads were collapsed and filtered to measure the absolute abundance of every unique TCRbeta CDR3 rearrangement. For each sample, productive Simpson clonality was calculated as the square root of Simpson's diversity index over productive rearrangements. TCRdb mirrors the immuneACCESS table, restricted to in-frame sequences. Some clones are absent from its copies; in checked studies, under half trace to an unresolved V gene, and the reason for the others is unknown. V, J and clone size derive from that table, while D and trimming were established from the DNA sequence. The sample table records around 23,000 clones; under 85% of these occur just once. In total, the top ten clones hold about 7% of the sample.

One collaborating source in Seattle enrolled patients while the patients were actively infected and followed the patients over time throughout the course of disease. Whole blood was collected in K2EDTA tubes by collaborating institutions according to the institutions' own protocols. Collaborator samples were shipped for TCRbeta analysis as frozen whole blood, isolated PBMCs, or DNA extracted from either sample type. Source material: peripheral blood. This TCR derives from a man aged 50 to 59 with COVID-19, enrolled during active disease. The chain is encoded by TRBV28 joined to TRBJ1-6; a weak D assignment points to TRBD1 (6 bases agree). The sequenced DNA is TGTGCCAGCAGTTCCAGGGGCGAGGGAGTTAATTCACCCCTCCACTTT. The encoded protein is CASSSRGEGVNSPLHF.